This T cell receptor (beta chain) is from a study of response to subunit inactivated influenza vaccine. Germline CDR1 is MDHEN and CDR2 is SYDVKM. This CDR3 has 14 amino acids. Trimming stripped 11 bases from V and 0 bases from J, with 14 bases between. TCRdb recomputed calls from the RT-PCR reads with MiXCR, one row per CDR3 protein. The sample consists of 200,000 to 300,000 distinct CDR3 sequences, 9% to 15% of them appearing once. The rearrangement links TRBV28 to TRBJ2-4; D is perhaps TRBD2 (6 bases). The receptor was derived from a man aged 45 to 65 who received an inactivated influenza vaccine. Sequenced material: non-naive T cells sorted from PBMCs, taken less than 15 days before vaccination. The CDR3 reads CAPVGRLAKNIQYF. The CDR3 nucleotides are TGTGCCCCCGTCGGGAGACTAGCCAAAAACATTCAGTACTTC. Filled out from reference TRBV28 and TRBJ2-4, the complete variable domain reads DVKVTQSSRYLVKRTGEKVFLECVQDMDHENMFWYRQDPGLGLRLIYFSYDVKMKEKGDIPEGYSVSREKKERFSLILESASTNQTSMYLCAPVGRLAKNIQYFGAGTRLSVL.